This T cell receptor beta chain was sequenced during a study of siplizumab effects on memory and regulatory T cells. Profiling relied on immunoSEQ multiplex PCR, and the TCRdb table lists in-frame clones only, not all of them. Of around 87,000 clones detected, about nine tenths appear once; the ten largest clones hold roughly 15%. General observations from the study: Mappable CD4+ clones that were alloreactive averaged about 69% Treg-derived with siplizumab versus approximately 29% in controls. Unstimulated naive T cells seemed to show more diversity than memory cells did, and they also seemed to be among the major contributors to the alloresponse. No assignable naive or memory phenotype existed for roughly 75-97% of proliferating CD4+ or CD8+ clones.

With respect to this clone: The antigen is not known.

The origin of this receptor is a human donor in good health. Input material: CD4+ T cells sorted from blood.

In DNA form, the CDR3 reads TGTGCCAGCAGCCGGACAGGGGGCTCCTACGAGCAGTACTTC. It yields the protein CASSRTGGSYEQYF. The V call is TRBV7-2, the J call TRBJ2-7; 10 positions match TRBD1. The trim removed 5 bases at V and 0 bases at J, leaving 1 base unmatched. Germline V gene data show CDR1 as SGHTA and CDR2 as FQGNSA. The CDR3 loop spans 14 amino acids.